This T cell receptor beta chain was retrieved from a study of T-cell memory formation after mild COVID-19. Germline CDR1 and CDR2: MNHEY and SMNVEV (reference sequence). CDR3 length equals 15 residues. Trimming pared 5 bases from V and 1 base from J, leaving 12 bases between. Via MiXCR, TCRdb re-called the 5' RACE reads, giving one row per CDR3 protein. The repertoire holds about 470,000 distinct CDR3 sequences, with about 23% as singletons. The clonotype was recovered from an adult woman who had mild COVID-19 (a few samples of this study predate the infection). Cell type and time point are not known. Sample: PBMCs or a T cell subset sorted from them (not recorded which). This sequence joins TRBV27 and TRBJ2-1, with D possibly TRBD2 on 6 matching bases. The CDR3 DNA follows: TGTGCCAGCAGTCTGACGGGAGTTTCCTACAATGAGCAGTTCTTC. Translated, it gives CASSLTGVSYNEQFF.